This T cell receptor beta chain was identified during a study of technical replicates of blood from several donors. V lost 0 bases and J lost 6, with 12 bases in between. Germline V gene lookup returns CDR1 GTSNPN and CDR2 SVGIG (reference sequence). This CDR3 is 15 amino acids long. Generated by immunoSEQ multiplex PCR, the TCRdb table keeps only in-frame clones and is missing some. The sample has 85,000 to 100,000 clones, almost 96% seen once. The material sequenced was T cells isolated from PBMCs. This sequence joins TRBV30 and TRBJ1-6; the D gene is possibly TRBD1 (5 bases). This TCR was sampled from a human donor in good health. The CDR3 DNA sequence: TGTGCCTGGAGTGTAATGGGGCAGGGTAATTCACCCCTCCACTTT. Amino acids: CAWSVMGQGNSPLHF.